These 15 T cell receptor beta chains share one sample of origin, sequenced in a study of OX40 agonist ivuxolimab in advanced cancers. To prepare the library, the immunoSEQ multiplex PCR assay was applied. TCRdb carries this immuneACCESS record with in-frame sequences only. Its versions omit some clonotypes, under half of them owing to an unresolved V gene in the studies checked, with the rest unexplained. The sample table lists about 39,000 clones, about 93% of them with a count of one. The ten largest clones represent about 20% of the sample. Here the sequenced sample was CD4+ or CD8+ T cells sorted from blood, taken in a trial of the OX40 agonist ivuxolimab. The receptors were sampled from an adult with an advanced solid tumor such as melanoma, head and neck, liver or kidney cancer.

The rearrangement links TRBV4-3 to TRBJ2-1, with TRBD2 matching over 12 bases. In germline, CDR1 is LGHNA, CDR2 YSLEER. The J segment lost 8 bases and the V segment lost 4 bases, leaving 3 bases of the junction unmatched. The CDR3 runs to 14 residues. The CDR3 loop reads CASSRTSGTDEQFF. The DNA for the CDR3 is TGCGCCAGCAGCCGGACTAGCGGGACGGATGAGCAGTTCTTC.

The V call is TRBV11-2, the J call TRBJ2-1, with 10 nucleotides matching TRBD2. V shed 4 bases and J 7 bases; nucleotides not matched to a gene: 4. The CDR3 consists of 14 residues. CDR1 is SGHAT and CDR2 is FQNNGV in the germline V gene. The CDR3 protein is CASSSSGSWNEQFF. CDR3 bases: TGTGCCAGCAGCTCTAGCGGGAGTTGGAATGAGCAGTTCTTC.

CDR3 DNA sequence: TGTGCCAGCAAGGGAGAGGAGTCGGGTGAAAAACTGTTTTTT. This gives the protein CASKGEESGEKLFF. The gene calls are TRBV6-5 and TRBJ1-4; D remains unclear. The CDR3 runs to 14 residues. V was cut by 7 bases and J by 7 bases, with 16 bases left in between. Looked up from germline, CDR1 is MNHEY and CDR2 is SVGAGI.

The chain uses TRBV7-9 and TRBJ2-3; D remains ambiguous. CDR3 length: 13 residues. Germline loops: CDR1 SEHNR, CDR2 FQNEAQ (reference sequence). With 7 bases removed from V and 2 bases from J, the gap between germline ends came to 10 bases. CDR3 region: CASNEKHTDTQYF. The CDR3 DNA is TGTGCCAGCAATGAGAAACACACAGATACGCAGTATTTT.

The gene calls are TRBV7-8 and TRBJ2-1; the D gene is possibly TRBD1 (6 bases). Per the germline V gene, CDR1 is SGHVS and CDR2 is FQNEAQ. V shed 5 bases and J shed 0 bases, with 11 bases lying between them. The CDR3 extends over 15 amino acids. CDR3 coding DNA: TGTGCCAGCAGCCCACAGGGAAGCTCCTACAATGAGCAGTTCTTC. Amino acid sequence: CASSPQGSSYNEQFF.

The chain joins TRBV10-2 to TRBJ2-7, with D hard to call. The CDR3 sequence is 13 residues long. Trimming took off 0 bases at V and 4 bases at J, with 7 bases between the two ends. Germline loops: CDR1 WSHSY, CDR2 SAAADI. The CDR3 bases are TGCGCCAGCAGTGAGTCAGGACCATACGAGCAGTACTTC. Translation gives CASSESGPYEQYF.

The chain joins TRBV19 to TRBJ2-7, with D perhaps matching TRBD1 (5 bases). Germline-derived CDR1 and CDR2 are LNHDA and SQIVND (reference sequence). Trimming took off 10 bases at V and 1 base at J, with 14 bases between the two ends. This CDR3 comprises 13 residues. In DNA, the CDR3 is TGTGCCACCAGTGCAGGGCTTTCCTACGAGCAGTACTTC. Translation: CATSAGLSYEQYF.

The chain links TRBV18 to TRBJ2-7, with a possible D match to TRBD1 (6 bases). The CDR3 runs 14 residues. Looked up from germline, CDR1 is KGHSH and CDR2 is LQKENI. The germline V and J ends were trimmed by 0 bases and 3 bases, with 9 bases remaining between them. CDR3 amino acids: CASSPPGHIYEQYF. The CDR3, as DNA: TGTGCCAGCTCACCACCGGGACACATCTACGAGCAGTACTTC.

The rearrangement joins TRBV5-6 to TRBJ2-3; TRBD2 matches at 13 bases. CDR3 length: 16 amino acids. V dropped 3 bases and J dropped 6; count of bases not matched to a gene: 7. CDR1 is SGHDT, CDR2 YYEEEE, per germline. The CDR3 nucleotides read TGTGCCAGCAGCTCCGGGACTAGCGGGGATCCGGATACGCAGTATTTT. The encoded protein is CASSSGTSGDPDTQYF.

The genes are TRBV29-1 and TRBJ2-3, with D possibly being TRBD1 (5 bases). The CDR3 covers 12 residues. V was clipped by 7 bases and J by 6 bases, with 14 bases between them. CDR1 is SQVTM and CDR2 is ANQGSEA in the germline V gene. The DNA of the CDR3 is TGCAGCGCGACAGCTTATCGGGATACGCAGTATTTT. Its protein product is CSATAYRDTQYF.

This sequence joins TRBV6-5 and TRBJ1-2; D not certain. The CDR3 totals 10 residues. CDR1 MNHEY and CDR2 SVGAGI come from the germline V gene. Between the trimmed V and J ends, which lost 9 bases and 8 bases, there was a span of 10 bases. The CDR3 nucleotides are TGTGCCAGTGCCTCTCAGGGCTACACCTTC. Translating gives CASASQGYTF.

The chain is built from TRBV12-5 and TRBJ1-2; D remains unclear. Per germline, CDR1 LGHNT and CDR2 FRNRAP. This CDR3 contains 17 residues. Trimming took 0 bases from V and 0 from J, leaving 14 bases between them. Written as DNA, the CDR3 is TGTGCTAGTGGTTTGGTACTGGCCCCTCAGGCTAACTATGGCTACACCTTC. Its translation: CASGLVLAPQANYGYTF.

The chain uses TRBV6-4 and TRBJ2-1; TRBD2 might be the D (7 bases). Germline V lookup: CDR1 MRHNA, CDR2 SNTAGT. CDR3 size: 14 residues. V lost 2 bases, J lost 6 bases, and 11 bases lay in between. This CDR3 reads CASSDEGGGNEQFF. CDR3 coding DNA: TGTGCCAGCAGTGACGAGGGAGGGGGCAATGAGCAGTTCTTC.

The rearrangement uses TRBV9 and TRBJ1-3; possibly TRBD1 for D (5 bases). Germline V gene lookup returns CDR1 SGDLS and CDR2 YYNGEE. Trimming cost V 3 bases and J 0 bases, with 10 bases left between them. This CDR3 has 15 residues. CDR3 nucleotides: TGTGCCAGCAGCGGGTCAGGGAGCTCTGGAAACACCATATATTTT. This gives the protein CASSGSGSSGNTIYF. Using reference TRBV9 and TRBJ1-3 for the parts outside the CDR3, the full variable domain is DSGVTQTPKHLITATGQRVTLRCSPRSGDLSVYWYQQSLDQGLQFLIQYYNGEERAKGNILERFSAQQFPDLHSELNLSSLELGDSALYFCASSGSGSSGNTIYFGEGSWLTVV.

This clone has more than one count but fewer than ten. The chain uses TRBV6-5 and TRBJ2-2; maybe TRBD1 (5 bases). CDR1 and CDR2 from the germline V gene are MNHEY and SVGAGI. V dropped 3 bases and J dropped 3 bases, with 11 bases sitting between them. The CDR3 length is 15 residues. CDR3 loop: CASSYSGFHTGELFF. Written as DNA, the CDR3 is TGTGCCAGCAGTTATTCAGGGTTTCACACCGGGGAGCTGTTTTTT.